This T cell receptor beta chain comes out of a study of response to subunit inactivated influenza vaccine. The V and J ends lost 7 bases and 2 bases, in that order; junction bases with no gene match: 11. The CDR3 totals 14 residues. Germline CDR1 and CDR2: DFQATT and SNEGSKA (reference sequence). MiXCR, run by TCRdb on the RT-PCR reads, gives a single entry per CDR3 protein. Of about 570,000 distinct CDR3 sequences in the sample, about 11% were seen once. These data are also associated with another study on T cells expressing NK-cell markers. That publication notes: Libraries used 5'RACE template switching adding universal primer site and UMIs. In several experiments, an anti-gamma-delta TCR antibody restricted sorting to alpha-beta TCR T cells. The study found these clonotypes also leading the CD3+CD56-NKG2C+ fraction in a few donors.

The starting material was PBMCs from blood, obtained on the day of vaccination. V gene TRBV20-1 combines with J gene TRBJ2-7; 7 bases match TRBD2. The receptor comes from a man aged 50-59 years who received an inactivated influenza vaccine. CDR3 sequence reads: CSVPPERGPYEQYF. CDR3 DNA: TGCAGTGTTCCGCCCGAGCGGGGACCCTACGAGCAGTACTTC.